This T cell receptor beta chain appears in the sequencing data of a study of T cell repertoires in cytomegalovirus infection. Study-level background: Both CMV infection and a matching HLA type were indicated by public TCR beta signatures. Study-wide results and caveats: Clonotype analysis showed dominance of the ex vivo response by HLA-C-restricted CMV-specific TCR beta clonotypes. Accumulated public TCR beta family frequency recognized individuals carrying CMV together with the relevant HLA.

TCRdb fed the reads into MiXCR, producing one record per CDR3 protein. The sample holds 250,000 or so distinct CDR3 sequences; around 8.7% are singletons and the top ten take roughly 16%. This clonotype was counted only a few times. As yet, its antigen is unknown. CDR3 length: 16 residues. Germline loops: CDR1 MDHEN, CDR2 SYDVKM. Trimming removed 7 bases from V and 0 bases from J, with 16 bases in between. The chain uses TRBV28 and TRBJ1-5, with D perhaps matching TRBD1 (6 bases). What was sequenced was PBMCs. This TCR was recovered from a human donor in good health (CMV status not recorded). Some clones in this sample may be carry-over from other donors' samples. CDR3 in DNA: TGTGCCAGCACCAGGAGGGGGGGGAATAGCAATCAGCCCCAGCATTTT. This gives the protein CASTRRGGNSNQPQHF.